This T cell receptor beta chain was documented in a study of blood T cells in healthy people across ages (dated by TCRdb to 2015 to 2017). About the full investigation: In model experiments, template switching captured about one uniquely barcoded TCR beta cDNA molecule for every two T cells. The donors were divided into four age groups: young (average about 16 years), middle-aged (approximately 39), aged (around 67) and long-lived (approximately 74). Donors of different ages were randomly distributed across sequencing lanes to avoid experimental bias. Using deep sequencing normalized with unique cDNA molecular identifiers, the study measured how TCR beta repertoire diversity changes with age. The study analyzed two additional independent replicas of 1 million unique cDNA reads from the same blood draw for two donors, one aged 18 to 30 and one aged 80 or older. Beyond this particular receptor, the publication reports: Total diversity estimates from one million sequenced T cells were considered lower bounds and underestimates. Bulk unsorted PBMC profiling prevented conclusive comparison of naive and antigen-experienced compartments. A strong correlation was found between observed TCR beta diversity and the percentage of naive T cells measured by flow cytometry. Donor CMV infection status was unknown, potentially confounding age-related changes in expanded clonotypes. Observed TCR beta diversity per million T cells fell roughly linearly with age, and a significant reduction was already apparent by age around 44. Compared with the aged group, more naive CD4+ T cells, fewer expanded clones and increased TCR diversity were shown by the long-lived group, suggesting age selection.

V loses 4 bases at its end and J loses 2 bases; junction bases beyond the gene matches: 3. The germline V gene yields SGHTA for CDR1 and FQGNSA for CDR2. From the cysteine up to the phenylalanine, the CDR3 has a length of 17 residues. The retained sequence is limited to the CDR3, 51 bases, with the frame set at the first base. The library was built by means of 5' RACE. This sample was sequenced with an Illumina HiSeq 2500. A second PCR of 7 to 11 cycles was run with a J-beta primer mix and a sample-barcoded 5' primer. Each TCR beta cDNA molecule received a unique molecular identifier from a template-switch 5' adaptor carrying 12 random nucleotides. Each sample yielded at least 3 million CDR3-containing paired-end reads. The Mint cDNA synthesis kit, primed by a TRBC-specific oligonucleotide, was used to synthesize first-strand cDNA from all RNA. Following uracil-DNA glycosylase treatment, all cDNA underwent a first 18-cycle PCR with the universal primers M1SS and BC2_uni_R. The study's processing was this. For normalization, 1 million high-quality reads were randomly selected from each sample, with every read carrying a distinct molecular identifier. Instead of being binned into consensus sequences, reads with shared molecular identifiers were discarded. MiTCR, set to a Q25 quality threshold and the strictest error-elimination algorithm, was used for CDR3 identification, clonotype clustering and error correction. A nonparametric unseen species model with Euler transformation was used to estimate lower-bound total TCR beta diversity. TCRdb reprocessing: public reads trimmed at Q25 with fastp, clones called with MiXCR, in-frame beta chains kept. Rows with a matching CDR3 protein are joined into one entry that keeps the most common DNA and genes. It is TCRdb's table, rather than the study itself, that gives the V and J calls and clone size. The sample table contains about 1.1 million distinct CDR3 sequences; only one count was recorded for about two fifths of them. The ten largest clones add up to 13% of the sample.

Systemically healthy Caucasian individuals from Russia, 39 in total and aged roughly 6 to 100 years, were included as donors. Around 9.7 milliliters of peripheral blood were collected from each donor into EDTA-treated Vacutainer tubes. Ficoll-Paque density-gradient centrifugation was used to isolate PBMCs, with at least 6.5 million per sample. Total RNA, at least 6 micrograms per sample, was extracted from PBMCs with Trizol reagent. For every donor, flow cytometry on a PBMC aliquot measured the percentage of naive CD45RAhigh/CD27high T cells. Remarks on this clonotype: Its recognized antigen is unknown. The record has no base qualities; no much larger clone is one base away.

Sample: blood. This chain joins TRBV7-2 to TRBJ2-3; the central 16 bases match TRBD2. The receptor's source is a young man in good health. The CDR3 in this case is CASSSGLAGGHTDTQYF. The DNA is TGTGCCAGCAGCTCGGGACTAGCGGGGGGGCACACAGATACGCAGTATTTT. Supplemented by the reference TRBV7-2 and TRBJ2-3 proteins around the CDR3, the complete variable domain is GAGVSQSPSNKVTEKGKDVELRCDPISGHTALYWYRQSLGQGLEFLIYFQGNSAPDKSGLPSDRFSAERTGGSVSTLTIQRTQQEDSAVYLCASSSGLAGGHTDTQYFGPGTRLTVL.